This TCR beta chain stems from a study of T cell therapy after organ transplantation. TCRdb's copy holds only in-frame clones and misses some; the assay was immunoSEQ multiplex PCR. The sample lists about 48,000 clones, over 90% seen once, with roughly 3% in the top ten. From germline, CDR1 is LGHNA and CDR2 YSLEER. The CDR3 sequence is 13 residues long. The ends were cut back, 5 bases at V and 3 bases at J, with 9 bases in the middle. About this clone: Its antigen is not identified.

Material: CD8+ T cells from blood, obtained before autologous CMV-specific T cell therapy. The TCR was taken from a human patient who had received a solid organ transplant and had CMV disease. The rearrangement links TRBV4-3 to TRBJ2-3; D unclear. CDR3 loop: CASSSRRTDTQYF. The CDR3 DNA follows: TGCGCCAGCAGCTCCCGGCGGACAGATACGCAGTATTTT.